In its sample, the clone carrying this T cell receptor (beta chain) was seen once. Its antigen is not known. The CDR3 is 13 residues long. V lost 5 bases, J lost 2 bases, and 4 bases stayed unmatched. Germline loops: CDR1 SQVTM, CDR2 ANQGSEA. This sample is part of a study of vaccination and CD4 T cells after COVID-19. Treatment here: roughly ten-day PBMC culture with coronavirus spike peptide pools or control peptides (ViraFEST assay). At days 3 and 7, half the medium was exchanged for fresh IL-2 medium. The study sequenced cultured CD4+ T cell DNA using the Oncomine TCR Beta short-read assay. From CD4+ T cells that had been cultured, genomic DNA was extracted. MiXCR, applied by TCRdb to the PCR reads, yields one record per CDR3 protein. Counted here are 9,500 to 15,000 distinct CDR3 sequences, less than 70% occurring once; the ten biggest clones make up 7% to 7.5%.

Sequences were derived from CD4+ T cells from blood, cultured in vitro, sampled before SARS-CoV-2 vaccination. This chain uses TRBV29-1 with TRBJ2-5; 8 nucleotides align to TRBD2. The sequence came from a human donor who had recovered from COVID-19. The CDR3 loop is CSVTAGAQETQYF. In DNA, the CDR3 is TGCAGCGTTACAGCGGGAGCACAAGAGACCCAGTACTTC.